These T cell receptor beta chains were read from a single sample in a study of blood T cell repertoires in COVID-19. Clones were sequenced by immunoSEQ multiplex PCR, and TCRdb holds only the in-frame ones, with some missing. The sample gives around 260,000 clones, under 90% of which show up once; 4% to 5% is in the top ten. Material for sequencing was peripheral blood. These receptors all stem from a man aged 60-69 years with acute or convalescent COVID-19. Both conserved end residues are part of each CDR3. D genes are given only for firm matches. For some rows the clone size is stated as once, few or many, or as a class when expanded; others skip it.

V: TRBV6-5
D: NA
J: TRBJ1-5
size: NA
DNA: TGTGCCAGCAGCCCCGCGGGGGCCTTCAATCAGCCCCAGCATTTT
CDR3: CASSPAGAFNQPQHF

V: TRBV20-1
D: TRBD2
J: TRBJ2-1
size: NA
DNA: TGCAGTGCTAGTACCTCAGCGGGAGTATCATATGAGCAGTTCTTC
CDR3: CSASTSAGVSYEQFF

V: TRBV5-1
D: NA
J: TRBJ2-3
size: NA
DNA: TGCGCCAGCAGACGTTGGGGGCTGGGGATCACAGATACGCAGTATTTT
CDR3: CASRRWGLGITDTQYF

V: TRBV19
D: NA
J: TRBJ2-5
size: NA
DNA: TGTGCCAGTAGTAGGAGACAGCAAGAGACCCAGTACTTC
CDR3: CASSRRQQETQYF

V: TRBV6-1
D: TRBD1
J: TRBJ2-7
size: NA
DNA: TGTGCCAGCAGTGCCGGGACAGGGGGCAACTACGAGCAGTACTTC
CDR3: CASSAGTGGNYEQYF

V: TRBV5-4
D: NA
J: TRBJ2-2
size: NA
DNA: TGTGCCAGCACCCCCGGCGGCAGGGGAAACACCGGGGAGCTGTTTTTT
CDR3: CASTPGGRGNTGELFF

V: TRBV5-1
D: TRBD2
J: TRBJ2-3
size: NA
DNA: TGCGCCAGCAGCTTGGCCCTCACTAGCGGGGGGGCCGGGCTAACAGATACGCAGTATTTT
CDR3: CASSLALTSGGAGLTDTQYF

V: TRBV6-5
D: TRBD1
J: TRBJ1-2
size: NA
DNA: TGTGCCAGCAGTCGACAGGGGGAAGGCTATGGCTACACCTTC
CDR3: CASSRQGEGYGYTF

V: TRBV4-1
D: NA
J: TRBJ2-7
size: NA
DNA: TGCGCCAGCAGCCAAGTTGGGGTGGGTAACCGCAGGGGCTACGAGCAGTACTTC
CDR3: CASSQVGVGNRRGYEQYF

V: TRBV27
D: NA
J: TRBJ2-2
size: NA
DNA: TGTGCCAGCAGTTTCCGAGGCACCGGGGAGCTGTTTTTT
CDR3: CASSFRGTGELFF

V: TRBV5-4
D: TRBD1
J: TRBJ1-1
size: NA
DNA: TGTGCCAGCAGCCACGCAGGGGGCGCGGACACTGAAGCTTTCTTT
CDR3: CASSHAGGADTEAFF

V: TRBV11-1
D: TRBD1
J: TRBJ1-2
size: NA
DNA: TGTGCCAGCAGCGCCTACCCCTTGGGACAGGAGGGCTACACCTTC
CDR3: CASSAYPLGQEGYTF

V: TRBV27
D: NA
J: TRBJ1-2
size: few
DNA: TGTGCCAGCACAACCCTAGCGGGACGGTCCTATGGCTACACCTTC
CDR3: CASTTLAGRSYGYTF

V: TRBV7-3
D: TRBD1
J: TRBJ1-2
size: NA
DNA: TGTGCCAGCAGCTTAGGACAGGGAGGCGGCTACACCTTC
CDR3: CASSLGQGGGYTF

V: TRBV6-5
D: TRBD2
J: TRBJ2-3
size: NA
DNA: TGTGCCAGCAGTTACAAGCGGGAGGCCCGCACAGATACGCAGTATTTT
CDR3: CASSYKREARTDTQYF

V: TRBV11-2
D: TRBD1
J: TRBJ2-2
size: NA
DNA: TGTGCCAGCACCCTTACCCCTCACGGGACAGCGAACACCGGGGAGCTGTTTTTT
CDR3: CASTLTPHGTANTGELFF

V: TRBV12-5
D: NA
J: TRBJ2-1
size: NA
DNA: TGTGCTAGTGGTTTATCCACAGGGAGTTATAGCAATGAGCAGTTCTTC
CDR3: CASGLSTGSYSNEQFF

V: TRBV6-5
D: TRBD2
J: TRBJ2-7
size: NA
DNA: TGTGCCAGCGAGCGGGGGACGAGCTACGAGCAGTACTTC
CDR3: CASERGTSYEQYF

V: TRBV6-5
D: TRBD1
J: TRBJ1-2
size: few
DNA: TGTGCCAGCAGAACGACAGGGGTCTATGGCTACACCTTC
CDR3: CASRTTGVYGYTF

V: TRBV19
D: TRBD2
J: TRBJ2-2
size: NA
DNA: TGTGCCAGTAGTACTAGCGGGGGAAACACCGGGGAGCTGTTTTTT
CDR3: CASSTSGGNTGELFF

V: TRBV27
D: NA
J: TRBJ1-1
size: NA
DNA: TGTGCCAGCAGCTTAACCTCAGGGGTATTCCCTGAAGCTTTCTTT
CDR3: CASSLTSGVFPEAFF

V: TRBV5-1
D: TRBD1
J: TRBJ2-1
size: NA
DNA: TGCGCCAGCAGCTTGGGATTGGGCTCAGGGGGTAAGGGTGAGCAGTTCTTC
CDR3: CASSLGLGSGGKGEQFF

V: TRBV7-3
D: NA
J: TRBJ1-1
size: once
DNA: TGTGCCAGTCGTCTCGGGAAAAACACTGAAGCTTTCTTT
CDR3: CASRLGKNTEAFF

V: TRBV10-3
D: TRBD2
J: TRBJ2-4
size: NA
DNA: TGTGCCATCAGCGCCGGGCCCCTAGCGGGCGTGGGGGCCAAAAACATTCAGTACTTC
CDR3: CAISAGPLAGVGAKNIQYF

V: TRBV19
D: NA
J: TRBJ2-2
size: NA
DNA: TGTGCCAGTAGTCCCAGGGTCGCCGGGGAGCTGTTTTTT
CDR3: CASSPRVAGELFF

V: TRBV4-2
D: NA
J: TRBJ2-2
size: NA
DNA: TGTGCCAGCAGCCAAGAAGGGGGTAGCTGGGCCGGGGAGCTGTTTTTT
CDR3: CASSQEGGSWAGELFF

V: TRBV4-1
D: TRBD1
J: TRBJ1-1
size: once
DNA: TGCGCCAGCAGCCGAAACTCAGACCGGGACAGGCCTATCGAAGCTTTCTTT
CDR3: CASSRNSDRDRPIEAFF

V: TRBV4-2
D: TRBD2
J: TRBJ2-7
size: NA
DNA: TGTGCCAGCAGCCAAGGCCCCAAGACTAGCGGGATCTACGAGCAGTACTTC
CDR3: CASSQGPKTSGIYEQYF

V: TRBV24-1
D: TRBD1
J: TRBJ2-2
size: NA
DNA: TGTGCCACCAGTGATCACAGGGGGCGTACCGGGGAGCTGTTTTTT
CDR3: CATSDHRGRTGELFF

V: TRBV5-1
D: NA
J: TRBJ2-7
size: NA
DNA: TGCGCCAGCAGCCGCGCGGACAGCTCCTACGAGCAGTACTTC
CDR3: CASSRADSSYEQYF

V: TRBV3-1/TRBV3-2
D: NA
J: TRBJ1-3
size: NA
DNA: TGTGCCAGCAGCCCCAGGGTTTCAGGAAACACCATATATTTT
CDR3: CASSPRVSGNTIYF

V: TRBV7-2
D: NA
J: TRBJ2-3
size: NA
DNA: TGTGCCAGCAGCCTATGGGCAAGCACAGATACGCAGTATTTT
CDR3: CASSLWASTDTQYF

V: TRBV6-2/TRBV6-3
D: TRBD1
J: TRBJ2-7
size: NA
DNA: TGTGCCAGCAGTTACCAGGGACAGGGCTACGAGCAGTACTTC
CDR3: CASSYQGQGYEQYF

V: TRBV7-9
D: TRBD2
J: TRBJ2-1
size: NA
DNA: TGTGCCAGCAGCCCCAATTACGGCGGGAGTCTCTCAAATGAGCAGTTCTTC
CDR3: CASSPNYGGSLSNEQFF

V: TRBV6-5
D: NA
J: TRBJ2-5
size: NA
DNA: TGTGCCAGCAGGGGCAGCTTACAAGAGACCCAGTACTTC
CDR3: CASRGSLQETQYF

V: TRBV6-5
D: NA
J: TRBJ1-5
size: NA
DNA: TGTGCCAGCAGTTCGGTAGGAGTCAATCAGCCCCAGCATTTT
CDR3: CASSSVGVNQPQHF

V: TRBV2
D: NA
J: TRBJ2-4
size: NA
DNA: TGTGCCAGCAGTTGGGACATCAAGGACATTCAGTACTTC
CDR3: CASSWDIKDIQYF

V: TRBV13
D: TRBD1
J: TRBJ1-6
size: NA
DNA: TGTGCCAGCAGCACCTTCGGACAGGGTGCTAATTCACCCCTCCACTTT
CDR3: CASSTFGQGANSPLHF

V: TRBV30
D: TRBD1
J: TRBJ1-2
size: NA
DNA: TGTGCCTGGTTCTCCAGGGGGCTGGACTATGGCTACACCTTC
CDR3: CAWFSRGLDYGYTF

V: TRBV5-1
D: TRBD2
J: TRBJ2-2
size: NA
DNA: TGCGCCAGCAGCCCCGGACTAGCCTTCACCACCGGGGAGCTGTTTTTT
CDR3: CASSPGLAFTTGELFF

V: TRBV5-4
D: NA
J: TRBJ1-4
size: NA
DNA: TGTGCCAGCAGCTTGGCGGGGGTAGGCGAAAAACTGTTTTTT
CDR3: CASSLAGVGEKLFF

V: TRBV5-6
D: TRBD2
J: TRBJ2-7
size: once
DNA: TGTGCCAGCAGCTTTAGCGGGGGAGGGTACGAGCAGTACTTC
CDR3: CASSFSGGGYEQYF

V: TRBV2
D: TRBD2
J: TRBJ2-7
size: few
DNA: TGTGCCAGCAGGACTAGCCCCTACGAGCAGTACTTC
CDR3: CASRTSPYEQYF

V: TRBV7-9
D: NA
J: TRBJ2-7
size: NA
DNA: TGTGCCAGCAGCTTAGTGGACTCCGAGCAGTACTTC
CDR3: CASSLVDSEQYF

V: TRBV15
D: TRBD2
J: TRBJ2-1
size: NA
DNA: TGTGCCACCAGCAGACCCCGACTAGCGGGAGTGATGAATGAGCAGTTCTTC
CDR3: CATSRPRLAGVMNEQFF

V: TRBV5-1
D: TRBD2
J: TRBJ2-2
size: NA
DNA: TGCGCCAGCAGCTTCAGGCTAGCGGAGGGGGAGCTGTTTTTT
CDR3: CASSFRLAEGELFF

V: TRBV6-2/TRBV6-3
D: TRBD2
J: TRBJ2-3
size: NA
DNA: TGTGCCAGCAGTTACTCGCGGGGGAGTAGCACAGATACGCAGTATTTT
CDR3: CASSYSRGSSTDTQYF

V: TRBV11-3
D: TRBD2
J: TRBJ2-1
size: once
DNA: TGTGCCAGCAGCCTCACTAGCGGGAGCTACTACAATGAGCAGTTCTTC
CDR3: CASSLTSGSYYNEQFF

V: TRBV19
D: NA
J: TRBJ1-4
size: few
DNA: TGTGCCAGTAGTACAGGCTATCGACTGTTTTTT
CDR3: CASSTGYRLFF

V: TRBV18
D: NA
J: TRBJ1-1
size: once
DNA: TGTGCCAGCTCACCAGGGATCCCCACAGGACTGAACACTGAAGCTTTCTTT
CDR3: CASSPGIPTGLNTEAFF